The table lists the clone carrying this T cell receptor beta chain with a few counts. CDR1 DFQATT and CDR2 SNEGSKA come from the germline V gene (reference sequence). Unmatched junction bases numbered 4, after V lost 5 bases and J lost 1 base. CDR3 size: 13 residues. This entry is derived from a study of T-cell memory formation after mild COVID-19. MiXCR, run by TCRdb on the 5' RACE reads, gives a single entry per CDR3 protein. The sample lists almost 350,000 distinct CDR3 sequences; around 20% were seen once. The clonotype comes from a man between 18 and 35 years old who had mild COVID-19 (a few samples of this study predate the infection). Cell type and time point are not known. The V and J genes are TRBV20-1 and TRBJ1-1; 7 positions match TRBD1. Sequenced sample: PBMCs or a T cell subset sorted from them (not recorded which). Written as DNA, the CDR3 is TGCAGTGCTGGGACAGTCCGGAACACTGAAGCTTTCTTT. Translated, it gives CSAGTVRNTEAFF.